Listed below are T cell receptor beta chains from one sample, sequenced in a study of cytomegalovirus exposure and HLA in healthy donors. Libraries were prepared by immunoSEQ multiplex PCR; TCRdb keeps only in-frame clonotypes and omits some of them. The profile covers 140,000 to 150,000 clones, with around 79% appearing a single time and about 3% taken by the ten largest. Specimen: PBMCs. All receptors come from a man between 40 and 49 years old in good health and CMV-seropositive. The CDR3 runs from the conserved cysteine through the conserved F or W. The D gene is left open where the match is weak. Clone size is shown for a subset of rows, as once, few, many or a class of expanded clone.

j_call: TRBJ2-7; clone_size: -; v_call: TRBV13; d_call: TRBD2; cdr3_nt: TGTGCCAGCAGCTTAGGCCCTCACGGGAGGGATTCCTACGAGCAGTACTTC; cdr3_aa: CASSLGPHGRDSYEQYF
j_call: TRBJ1-5; clone_size: -; v_call: TRBV4-1; d_call: TRBD1; cdr3_nt: TGCGCCAGCAGCCAGTCCGGGCAGGGGGAGAGCAATCAGCCCCAGCATTTT; cdr3_aa: CASSQSGQGESNQPQHF
j_call: TRBJ2-5; clone_size: -; v_call: TRBV5-4; d_call: TRBD1; cdr3_nt: TGTGCCAGCAGCTTGGGGGGGGACGGGACAGGACATGAGACCCAGTACTTC; cdr3_aa: CASSLGGDGTGHETQYF
j_call: TRBJ2-3; clone_size: -; v_call: TRBV4-3; d_call: TRBD2; cdr3_nt: TGCGCCAGCGGCACGGGACTAGCGGGCACAGATACGCAGTATTTT; cdr3_aa: CASGTGLAGTDTQYF
j_call: TRBJ2-7; clone_size: -; v_call: TRBV20-1; d_call: TRBD2; cdr3_nt: TGCAGTGCCGAACAACGGCGGGGGGCCTTC; cdr3_aa: CSAEQRRGAF
j_call: TRBJ2-3; clone_size: -; v_call: TRBV9; d_call: -; cdr3_nt: TGTGCCAGCAGCGGACATAGACGACAGGCCAGCACAGATACGCAGTATTTT; cdr3_aa: CASSGHRRQASTDTQYF
j_call: TRBJ1-2; clone_size: once; v_call: TRBV11-2; d_call: -; cdr3_nt: TGTGCCAGCAGCTCCCCCGTCGCAGTTTCTAACTATGGCTACACCTTC; cdr3_aa: CASSSPVAVSNYGYTF
j_call: TRBJ2-2; clone_size: -; v_call: TRBV7-2; d_call: -; cdr3_nt: TGTGCCAGCAGCTTAGCGCTGGCGGGGAACACCGGGGAGCTGTTTTTT; cdr3_aa: CASSLALAGNTGELFF
j_call: TRBJ1-1; clone_size: once; v_call: TRBV18; d_call: -; cdr3_nt: TGTGCCAGCTCACCAGGGGAGGGAGCAACTGAAGCTTTCTTT; cdr3_aa: CASSPGEGATEAFF
j_call: TRBJ2-2; clone_size: -; v_call: TRBV6-1; d_call: -; cdr3_nt: TGTGCCAGCAGCCGATTTGAGTTCTCTCCCGGGGAGCTGTTTTTT; cdr3_aa: CASSRFEFSPGELFF
j_call: TRBJ2-3; clone_size: few; v_call: TRBV7-9; d_call: -; cdr3_nt: TGTGCCAGCAGATGGAGCCTAGCGCCGCCGGGTGATACGCAGTATTTT; cdr3_aa: CASRWSLAPPGDTQYF
j_call: TRBJ2-7; clone_size: -; v_call: TRBV5-4; d_call: TRBD2; cdr3_nt: TGTGCCAGCAGCCCCACGGGGGGGAGGGCCTACGAGCAGTACTTC; cdr3_aa: CASSPTGGRAYEQYF
j_call: TRBJ2-7; clone_size: -; v_call: TRBV4-1; d_call: TRBD2; cdr3_nt: TGCGCCAGCAGCCAAGATCAGGGTCTAGCGGGAGGTATAGGCGAGCAGTACTTC; cdr3_aa: CASSQDQGLAGGIGEQYF
j_call: TRBJ2-1; clone_size: -; v_call: TRBV6-6; d_call: TRBD1; cdr3_nt: TGTGCCAGCAGCCTGACAGGGTCCAAGTTCTTC; cdr3_aa: CASSLTGSKFF
j_call: TRBJ1-2; clone_size: -; v_call: TRBV7-9; d_call: TRBD1; cdr3_nt: TGTTCCAGCATCCCACAGGGGGTCGGGTATGGCTACACCTTC; cdr3_aa: CSSIPQGVGYGYTF
j_call: TRBJ2-5; clone_size: -; v_call: TRBV29-1; d_call: -; cdr3_nt: TGCAGCGTTGCCCGACAGCAAGAGACCCAGTACTTC; cdr3_aa: CSVARQQETQYF
j_call: TRBJ2-2; clone_size: -; v_call: TRBV7-3; d_call: TRBD2; cdr3_nt: TGTGCCAGCAGCTACTATCCGGGACTAGCGGACACCGGGGAGCTGTTTTTT; cdr3_aa: CASSYYPGLADTGELFF
j_call: TRBJ1-3; clone_size: once; v_call: TRBV27; d_call: TRBD1; cdr3_nt: TGTGCCAGCAGCCCGGGACAGGGGGCTGGAAACACCATATATTTT; cdr3_aa: CASSPGQGAGNTIYF
j_call: TRBJ2-2; clone_size: -; v_call: TRBV19; d_call: -; cdr3_nt: TGTGCCAGTAGTATGAGGGAAGGTAACACCGGGGAGCTGTTTTTT; cdr3_aa: CASSMREGNTGELFF
j_call: TRBJ2-7; clone_size: -; v_call: TRBV18; d_call: TRBD2; cdr3_nt: TGTGCCAGCCGACTAGCGGGAGTGTTCTACGAGCAGTACTTC; cdr3_aa: CASRLAGVFYEQYF
j_call: TRBJ2-5; clone_size: -; v_call: TRBV30; d_call: -; cdr3_nt: TGTGCCTGGAGTCGGGACTTCCGAGAGACCCAGTACTTC; cdr3_aa: CAWSRDFRETQYF
j_call: TRBJ2-2; clone_size: -; v_call: TRBV5-1; d_call: -; cdr3_nt: TGCGCCAGCAGCTTGTCCGGACAACCGAACACCGGGGAGCTGTTTTTT; cdr3_aa: CASSLSGQPNTGELFF
j_call: TRBJ2-7; clone_size: -; v_call: TRBV19; d_call: TRBD2; cdr3_nt: TGTGCCAGTAGTATTTTGGCGGGAGGACTCGGCGAGCAGTACTTC; cdr3_aa: CASSILAGGLGEQYF
j_call: TRBJ2-7; clone_size: few; v_call: TRBV13; d_call: TRBD1; cdr3_nt: TGTGCCAGCAGCGGAGGAGCCCGGGACAGCCGTTTGGAGCAGTACTTC; cdr3_aa: CASSGGARDSRLEQYF
j_call: TRBJ2-4; clone_size: -; v_call: TRBV6-6; d_call: -; cdr3_nt: TGTGCCAGCAGTCCTCCAGGGGCCCTCAAAAACATTCAGTACTTC; cdr3_aa: CASSPPGALKNIQYF
j_call: TRBJ2-2; clone_size: -; v_call: TRBV5-8; d_call: -; cdr3_nt: TGTGCCAGCAGCTTGATGAGAAGTGGGTTTACGGGCACCGGGGAGCTGTTTTTT; cdr3_aa: CASSLMRSGFTGTGELFF
j_call: TRBJ2-3; clone_size: few; v_call: TRBV7-9; d_call: -; cdr3_nt: TGTGCCAGCAGCTTAGCGGCAGGGCGCACAGATACGCAGTATTTT; cdr3_aa: CASSLAAGRTDTQYF
j_call: TRBJ1-1; clone_size: -; v_call: TRBV11-2; d_call: -; cdr3_nt: TGTGCCAGCAGAACCGGGACAACTGAAGCTTTCTTT; cdr3_aa: CASRTGTTEAFF
j_call: TRBJ2-3; clone_size: -; v_call: TRBV27; d_call: -; cdr3_nt: TGTGCCAGCAGTTTAACCCGGGATCCCACAGATACGCAGTATTTT; cdr3_aa: CASSLTRDPTDTQYF
j_call: TRBJ1-3; clone_size: -; v_call: TRBV28; d_call: TRBD1; cdr3_nt: TGTGCCAGCAGTCATGGGACAGCTGGAAACACCATATATTTT; cdr3_aa: CASSHGTAGNTIYF
j_call: TRBJ2-3; clone_size: -; v_call: TRBV20-1; d_call: TRBD1; cdr3_nt: TGCAGTGCAGACAGGGCAGATACGCAGTATTTT; cdr3_aa: CSADRADTQYF
j_call: TRBJ2-1; clone_size: -; v_call: TRBV5-1; d_call: -; cdr3_nt: TGCGCCAGCAGCTTGGGTGGACTACAAATATACAATGAGCAGTTCTTC; cdr3_aa: CASSLGGLQIYNEQFF
j_call: TRBJ2-1; clone_size: -; v_call: TRBV11-1; d_call: TRBD2; cdr3_nt: TGTGCCAGCAACCAACTAGCGGGCGGCAACAATGAGCAGTTCTTC; cdr3_aa: CASNQLAGGNNEQFF
j_call: TRBJ2-7; clone_size: -; v_call: TRBV5-6; d_call: TRBD1; cdr3_nt: TGTGCCAGCAGCAACAGGGGTTACGAGCAGTACTTC; cdr3_aa: CASSNRGYEQYF
j_call: TRBJ1-1; clone_size: -; v_call: TRBV6-1; d_call: -; cdr3_nt: TGTGCCAGCCATCGAGGGGGGAACACTGAAGCTTTCTTT; cdr3_aa: CASHRGGNTEAFF
j_call: TRBJ2-7; clone_size: -; v_call: TRBV7-6; d_call: TRBD2; cdr3_nt: TGTGCCAGCAGCTCAATAGCGGGAGGATCTGGTGAGCAGTACTTC; cdr3_aa: CASSSIAGGSGEQYF
j_call: TRBJ2-7; clone_size: -; v_call: TRBV7-2; d_call: -; cdr3_nt: TGTGCCAGCAGCCAGGGCGGCAGGGCGAGCGAGCAGTACTTC; cdr3_aa: CASSQGGRASEQYF
j_call: TRBJ2-1; clone_size: -; v_call: TRBV6-5; d_call: -; cdr3_nt: TGTGCCAGCAGTTACGAGGGAGCGATAAATGAGCAGTTCTTC; cdr3_aa: CASSYEGAINEQFF
j_call: TRBJ2-1; clone_size: -; v_call: TRBV27; d_call: TRBD1; cdr3_nt: TGTGCCAGCAGCGGGACAGGCGAGCAGTTCTTC; cdr3_aa: CASSGTGEQFF